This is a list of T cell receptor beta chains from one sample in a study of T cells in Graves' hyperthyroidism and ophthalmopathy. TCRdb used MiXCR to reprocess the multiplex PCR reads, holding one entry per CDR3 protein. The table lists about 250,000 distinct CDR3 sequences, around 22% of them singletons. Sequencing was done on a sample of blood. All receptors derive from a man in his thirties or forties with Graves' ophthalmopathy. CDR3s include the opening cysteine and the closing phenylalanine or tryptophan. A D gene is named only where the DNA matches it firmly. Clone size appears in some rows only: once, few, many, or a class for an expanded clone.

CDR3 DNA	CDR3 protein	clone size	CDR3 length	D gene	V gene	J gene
TGTGCCAGCAGCTTAGACGGCGGCGGGGAAGGAGGCCAGGAGCAGTACTTC	CASSLDGGGEGGQEQYF	NA	17	NA	TRBV7-8	TRBJ2-7
TGTGCCAGCAGTTACTCGAGGACTAGCGGGATCTACGAGCAGTGCTTC	CASSYSRTSGIYEQCF	NA	16	TRBD2	TRBV6-6	TRBJ2-7
TGTGCCAGCAGCTTTTTACACACGACCTACGAGCAGTACTTC	CASSFLHTTYEQYF	NA	14	NA	TRBV6-1	TRBJ2-7
TGTGCCAGCAGCCAAGGAAACCGGGAGATCCAAGAGACCCAGTACTTC	CASSQGNREIQETQYF	NA	16	NA	TRBV4-2	TRBJ2-5
TGTGCCACCAGTGACCGGGTGACAGGGGCAGGGGAGACCCAGTACTTC	CATSDRVTGAGETQYF	many	16	TRBD1	TRBV24-1	TRBJ2-5
TGTGCCACCAGCTATGGGACGACCTACGAGCAGTGCTTC	CATSYGTTYEQCF	NA	13	NA	TRBV15	TRBJ2-7
TGCAGTGCTCGGGGGGCGGGAGTGGAGACCCAGTACTTC	CSARGAGVETQYF	few	13	NA	TRBV20-1	TRBJ2-5
TGTGCCATCACCGGGGACCATTCCTACGAGCAGTACTTC	CAITGDHSYEQYF	many	13	NA	TRBV10-3	TRBJ2-7
TGCAGCGTTTGGCCGGGCCTCTCCTACGAGCAGTACTTC	CSVWPGLSYEQYF	few	13	NA	TRBV29-1	TRBJ2-7
TGTGCCAGCAGCTTCAGCTTGGGCGGAAGCACAGATACGCAGTATTTT	CASSFSLGGSTDTQYF	many	16	NA	TRBV11-2	TRBJ2-3
TGTGCCATCAGCGATAGCATGAATGAGCAGTTCTTC	CAISDSMNEQFF	few	12	NA	TRBV10-3	TRBJ2-1
TGTGCCAGCAGCCAGGGGATAGGGACAGGGGCCTACGAGCAGTACTTC	CASSQGIGTGAYEQYF	NA	16	TRBD1	TRBV3-1	TRBJ2-7
TGCAGCGTTGAATCGCAGGGCTCCTACGAGCAGTACTTC	CSVESQGSYEQYF	NA	13	NA	TRBV29-1	TRBJ2-7
TGTGCCAGCAGCTTTGTCGGGGCAGGGGGGATTATAAACTATGGCTACACCTTC	CASSFVGAGGIINYGYTF	NA	18	TRBD1	TRBV11-2	TRBJ1-2
TGCAGCGCACTACCACCGGGACTAGCGGGAGGATCCGCGCAGTATTTT	CSALPPGLAGGSAQYF	many	16	TRBD2	TRBV29-1	TRBJ2-3
TGTGCCAGTCTAGGGGCGACAGGGTTAACCCAGCCCCAGCATTTT	CASLGATGLTQPQHF	NA	15	TRBD1	TRBV19	TRBJ1-5